These 29 T cell receptor beta chains came from one sample sequenced in a study of blood T cell repertoires in COVID-19 (TCRdb year 2020). Libraries came from the immunoSEQ multiplex PCR assay. In its TCRdb copy, this immuneACCESS table keeps in-frame sequences only and misses some clones. Where compared with another copy, unresolved V genes explain less than half of these, and the others have no known cause. This sample lists 140,000 or so clones; roughly 83% were detected once. Around 5% of the sample rests with the top ten. Sequencing was performed on peripheral blood. The origin of the receptors is an older woman with COVID-19, enrolled during active disease.

V is TRBV5-4 and J is TRBJ2-7; D is unclear. CDR1 SGHNT and CDR2 YYREEE come from the germline V gene (reference sequence). This CDR3 is 15 amino acids long. The V and J ends lost 0 bases and 2 bases respectively, with 12 bases between them. In DNA form, the CDR3 reads TGTGCCAGCAGCTTGGATGGCCTGGTAACCTACGAGCAGTACTTC. Encoded protein: CASSLDGLVTYEQYF. Supplemented by reference TRBV5-4 and TRBJ2-7, the full variable domain reads ETGVTQSPTHLIKTRGQQVTLRCSSQSGHNTVSWYQQALGQGPQFIFQYYREEENGRGNFPPRFSGLQFPNYSSELNVNALELDDSALYLCASSLDGLVTYEQYFGPGTRLTVT.

V is TRBV7-9 and J is TRBJ1-3, with no clear D. The germline V gene has CDR1 SEHNR and CDR2 FQNEAQ (reference sequence). The V gene lost 5 bases and the J gene lost 2 bases, with 13 bases spanning the gap. The CDR3 totals 15 residues. The CDR3 reads CASSRDAGAGNTIYF. DNA of the CDR3: TGTGCCAGCAGCCGCGACGCGGGAGCTGGAAACACCATATATTTT.

This chain uses TRBV11-1 with TRBJ1-6; 7 positions agree with TRBD1. Unmatched junction bases numbered 7, after V lost 4 bases and J lost 7 bases. The CDR3 has 15 amino acids. CDR1 SGHAT and CDR2 FQDESV come from the germline V gene (reference sequence). The CDR3 reads CASSSSGTENSPLHF. The CDR3 DNA follows: TGTGCCAGCAGCTCCTCCGGGACAGAGAATTCACCCCTCCACTTT.

The chain is built from TRBV18 and TRBJ2-1, with TRBD1 matching over 11 bases. Germline CDR1 is KGHSH and CDR2 is LQKENI. The V gene end was trimmed by 6 bases and the J gene end by 3 bases; junction bases not matched to a gene: 4. The length of the CDR3 is 15 residues. For the CDR3, the DNA is TGTGCCAGCTCGGCCGGGACAGGGGGCTACAATGAGCAGTTCTTC. Translated, it gives CASSAGTGGYNEQFF.

The rearrangement links TRBV5-6 to TRBJ2-2; tentative D call: TRBD1 (7 bases). The V gene's germline CDR1 is SGHDT and CDR2 YYEEEE. V dropped 2 bases and J dropped 5 bases, with 13 bases sitting between them. The CDR3 totals 15 residues. The DNA for the CDR3 is TGTGCCAGCAGCTTAACCCAGGGGGGTACCGGGGAGCTGTTTTTT. Translating it yields CASSLTQGGTGELFF.

This rearrangement joins TRBV2 to TRBJ1-2; 9 nucleotides align to TRBD1. Germline CDR1 is SNHLY and CDR2 is FYNNEI. CDR3 size: 12 residues. With V trimmed by 6 bases and J by 6 bases, 2 bases remained unmatched. This CDR3 reads CASSRQGDGYTF. The CDR3 nucleotides read TGTGCCAGCAGCCGACAGGGGGATGGCTACACCTTC.

The chain uses TRBV21-1 and TRBJ1-6; no DNA check was done on the table's D call, TRBD1. TRBV21-1 is designated a pseudogene. This CDR3 is built from 12 residues. CDR3 sequence (DNA): TGTGCCAGCAGCAAAGGGCGGACAGTCCTCCACTTT. The encoded protein is CASSKGRTVLHF.

This clone rates as medium-sized (0.01 to 0.1%). In nucleotides, the CDR3 is TGCAGTGCTAGAGCCACAGACGAGCAGTACTTC. Its translation is CSARATDEQYF. The rearrangement uses TRBV20-1 and TRBJ2-7, with no clear D. CDR1 and CDR2 from the germline V gene are DFQATT and SNEGSKA (reference sequence). Trimming stripped 1 base from V and 5 bases from J, with 6 bases between. This CDR3 has 11 residues.

The J gene is TRBJ2-7, the V gene TRBV4-2; TRBD1 might be the D (5 bases). V was pared by 5 bases and J by 1 base, with 15 bases between. The CDR3 has 15 residues. Germline CDR1 LGHNA, CDR2 YNFKEQ. CDR3 in amino acids: CASSEKEQVSYEQYF. The CDR3 DNA reads as TGTGCCAGCAGCGAGAAAGAACAGGTTTCCTACGAGCAGTACTTC.

This chain uses TRBV12-3 or TRBV12-4 with TRBJ2-1, with D possibly TRBD1 on 6 matching bases. V was shortened by 5 bases and J by 6 bases, with 11 bases between the two germline ends. The CDR3 covers 13 residues. The CDR3 DNA sequence: TGTGCCAGCAGTCAGGGGTCCCTCAATGAGCAGTTCTTC. This sequence encodes CASSQGSLNEQFF.

The gene calls are TRBV20-1 and TRBJ2-7; D is ambiguous. CDR3 size: 15 residues. CDR1 and CDR2 from the germline V gene are DFQATT and SNEGSKA (reference sequence). The V end lost 3 bases, the J end lost 5 bases, and 20 bases lay between the germline ends. CDR3: CSASNARDPGNEQYF. In nucleotides, the CDR3 is TGCAGTGCTAGTAATGCCAGAGATCCAGGCAACGAGCAGTACTTC.

The chain uses TRBV5-1 and TRBJ2-2; D gene uncertain. Trimming took 6 bases from V and 0 from J, leaving 9 bases between them. The CDR3 has 14 amino acids. Germline CDR1 reads SGHRS; CDR2 reads YFSETQ. The CDR3 sequence is CASNARSNTGELFF. In nucleotides, the CDR3 is TGCGCCAGCAATGCGAGATCGAACACCGGGGAGCTGTTTTTT.

CDR3 in DNA: TGCGCCAGCAGCTTGGCTCAGGGGGGCTCAGATACGCAGTATTTT. Encoded protein: CASSLAQGGSDTQYF. The J gene is TRBJ2-3, the V gene TRBV5-1; possibly TRBD1 for D (7 bases). Germline V CDR1 and CDR2: SGHRS, YFSETQ. The CDR3 is 15 residues long. Between the trimmed V and J ends, which lost 0 bases and 4 bases, there was a span of 12 bases.

This clone was counted between two and nine times. This chain links TRBV10-2 with TRBJ1-1; no firm D call. CDR1 WSHSY and CDR2 SAAADI come from the germline V gene. The length of the CDR3 is 13 residues. V was shortened by 6 bases and J by 3 bases, with 11 bases between the two germline ends. DNA for the CDR3: TGCGCCAGCAGAAAGTTGGGAGACACTGAAGCTTTCTTT. This encodes CASRKLGDTEAFF.

The gene calls are TRBV12-3 or TRBV12-4 and TRBJ1-6; D gene unclear. V was clipped by 4 bases and J by 9 bases, with 10 bases between them. This CDR3 has 13 residues. The CDR3 here is CASSSKGGSPLHF. For the CDR3, the DNA is TGTGCCAGCAGTTCTAAAGGCGGTTCACCCCTCCACTTT.

This rearrangement joins TRBV6-4 to TRBJ1-1; no clear D. Trimming left V 1 base short and J 1 base short, with 7 bases between. The V gene's germline CDR1 is MRHNA and CDR2 SNTAGT. The CDR3 extends over 14 amino acids. CDR3 in DNA: TGTGCCAGCAGTGACTACGAGGGGAACACTGAAGCTTTCTTT. It is translated as CASSDYEGNTEAFF.

The chain has TRBV7-2 and TRBJ2-7; 12 bases line up with TRBD1. CDR1 and CDR2 from the germline V gene are SGHTA and FQGNSA. The CDR3 extends over 16 amino acids. V shed 3 bases, J shed 6 bases, and the junction held 9 bases outside the gene matches. CDR3 sequence (DNA): TGTGCCAGCAGCTTTTCCGGGACAGGGGGCCGGGTCGAGCAGTACTTC. This translates into CASSFSGTGGRVEQYF.

J is TRBJ2-3 and V is TRBV4-3; the D is unclear. Deletions cut 0 bases from V and 4 bases from J, with 8 bases between. The CDR3 is 14 residues long. Germline CDR1 and CDR2: LGHNA and YSLEER. In DNA form, the CDR3 reads TGCGCCAGCAGCCAAGATCTGAGCTCAGATACGCAGTATTTT. Protein product: CASSQDLSSDTQYF.

This chain's CDR3 is CASTEQGGYGYTF. CDR3 sequence (DNA): TGTGCCAGCACCGAGCAGGGGGGTTATGGCTACACCTTC. The J gene is TRBJ1-2, the V gene TRBV6-5; 7 bases align to TRBD1. CDR3 length: 13 amino acids. V lost 7 bases, J lost 5 bases, and 7 bases stayed unmatched. Germline loops: CDR1 MNHEY, CDR2 SVGAGI.

The V call is TRBV7-2, the J call TRBJ2-3; D not resolved. This CDR3 has 14 amino acids. The germline V gene has CDR1 SGHTA and CDR2 FQGNSA. V lost 2 bases and J lost 2, with 8 bases in between. The CDR3 is CASSLHSSTDTQYF. CDR3 bases: TGTGCCAGCAGCTTACATAGTTCCACAGATACGCAGTATTTT.

The J gene is TRBJ2-5, the V gene TRBV5-1; 7 bases are shared with TRBD1. Trimming at V came to 9 bases and at J to 3 bases, leaving 14 bases not matched to a gene. Germline assignment: CDR1 SGHRS and CDR2 YFSETQ. This CDR3 has 15 residues. The DNA of the CDR3 is TGCGCCACCACAAAAGGGGGCAAGGTAGAAGAGACCCAGTACTTC. Protein sequence: CATTKGGKVEETQYF.

This chain joins TRBV11-3 and TRBJ2-1; 7 bases line up with TRBD2. This CDR3 region has 12 residues. With V trimmed by 5 bases and J by 10 bases, 5 bases remained unmatched. Germline V CDR1 and CDR2: SGHNT, YENEEA. This chain's CDR3 is CASSPGGREQFF. Here the CDR3 DNA reads TGTGCCAGCAGCCCCGGGGGGAGAGAGCAGTTCTTC.

The V gene is TRBV6-5, the J gene TRBJ2-1; 7 bases align to TRBD2. CDR3 size: 13 residues. The trim removed 7 bases at V and 9 bases at J, leaving 9 bases unmatched. Germline lookup yields CDR1 MNHEY and CDR2 SVGAGI. CDR3 residues: CASTLGGGAEQFF. CDR3 DNA: TGTGCCAGCACCCTGGGGGGGGGAGCTGAGCAGTTCTTC.

V usage is TRBV13 and J usage is TRBJ1-2; D uncertain. The CDR3 is 11 residues long. Trimming pared 2 bases from V and 6 bases from J, leaving 4 bases between. CDR1 is PRHDT and CDR2 is FYEKMQ in the germline V gene (reference sequence). The CDR3 DNA reads TGTGCCAGCAGCTTAAGCGATGGCTACACCTTC. Its protein product is CASSLSDGYTF.

The chain carries TRBV7-9 and TRBJ2-7, with a possible D match to TRBD1 (5 bases). CDR1 and CDR2 from the germline V gene are SEHNR and FQNEAQ (reference sequence). V gave up 3 bases and J gave up 2 bases, with 14 bases separating them. This CDR3 region has 15 residues. The CDR3 coding sequence is TGTGCCAGCAGCTTGGGGCAACCCGCCGCCTACGAGCAGTACTTC. Protein product: CASSLGQPAAYEQYF.

V and J are TRBV19 and TRBJ1-1; a possible D gene is TRBD1 (5 bases). The CDR3 totals 15 residues. Trimming took 7 bases from V and 2 from J, leaving 17 bases between them. CDR1 is LNHDA, CDR2 SQIVND, per germline (reference sequence). The CDR3 sequence: CASKPREGYNTEAFF. For the CDR3, the DNA is TGTGCCAGTAAACCCAGGGAGGGTTACAACACTGAAGCTTTCTTT.

The V and J genes are TRBV19 and TRBJ1-2; the match to TRBD1 covers 7 bases. V dropped 9 bases and J dropped 6; count of bases not matched to a gene: 13. The CDR3 covers 14 residues. Germline V gene lookup returns CDR1 LNHDA and CDR2 SQIVND (reference sequence). The CDR3 protein is CASRDRVILDGYTF. CDR3 DNA: TGTGCCAGCCGAGACAGGGTCATATTGGATGGCTACACCTTC.

The chain uses TRBV2 and TRBJ1-6; D ambiguous. CDR3 length equals 14 residues. The V and J ends lost 8 bases and 6 bases respectively, with 14 bases between them. Germline lookup yields CDR1 SNHLY and CDR2 FYNNEI. CDR3 loop: CASVTELINSPLHF. The CDR3, as DNA: TGTGCCAGCGTGACGGAGCTCATTAATTCACCCCTCCACTTT. Full variable domain (rest looked up from reference TRBV2 and TRBJ1-6): EPEVTQTPSHQVTQMGQEVILRCVPISNHLYFYWYRQILGQKVEFLVSFYNNEISEKSEIFDDQFSVERPDGSNFTLKIRSTKLEDSAMYFCASVTELINSPLHFGNGTRLTVT.

The V and J genes are TRBV6-4 and TRBJ2-7; D may be TRBD2 (6 bases). There are 18 residues in the CDR3. Germline V gene sequence: CDR1 MRHNA, CDR2 SNTAGT. V gave up 0 bases and J gave up 0 bases, with 18 bases separating them. CDR3 sequence (DNA): TGTGCCAGCAGTGACTCGATTGTTAGACTAGACGCCTCCTACGAGCAGTACTTC. This translates into CASSDSIVRLDASYEQYF.